What follows describes a single T cell receptor (beta chain). The TCRbeta library incorporated unique molecular identifiers. Each CDR3 protein gets one entry after TCRdb re-called the PCR reads with MiXCR. The profile shows about 400,000 distinct CDR3 sequences, 20% of them singletons. The data originate from a study of T-cell reconstitution after alpha-beta-depleted transplantation in children. The TCR originated in a human donor who donated a stem cell graft to a child with acute myeloid leukemia. The specimen was PBMCs from the stem cell graft donor, collected from the stem cell graft.

The CDR3 loop reads CASSQRGQPQHF. The CDR3 DNA sequence: TGTGCCAGCAGCCAAAGGGGTCAGCCCCAGCATTTT. The chain combines TRBV3-1 with TRBJ1-5; D might be TRBD1 (5 bases). V lost 2 bases and J 6 bases, leaving 5 bases between the germline ends. The CDR3 sequence is 12 residues long. Looked up from germline, CDR1 is LGHDT and CDR2 is YNNKEL (reference sequence). The variable domain in full, completed from reference TRBV3-1 and TRBJ1-5, reads DTAVSQTPKYLVTQMGNDKSIKCEQNLGHDTMYWYKQDSKKFLKIMFSYNNKELIINETVPNRFSPKSPDKAHLNLHINSLELGDSAVYFCASSQRGQPQHFGDGTRLSIL.